This entry features one TCR beta chain sequence. The data stem from a study of blood T cell repertoires in COVID-19. V lost 3 bases, J lost 0 bases, and 16 bases lay in between. Germline CDR1 and CDR2: SGHNT and YYREEE (reference sequence). This CDR3 is 17 amino acids long. As originally analysed: Estimation of nucleated cell counts relied on the amplification of reference gene primers. Profiling relied on immunoSEQ multiplex PCR, and the TCRdb table lists in-frame clones only, not all of them. The V and J calls and the clone size are those of that table, but D and trimming were determined from the DNA. Altogether just over 300,000 clones are present, roughly 91% being singletons, with the ten largest covering approximately 1.8%. Seattle researchers signed up patients amid active infection and tracked them longitudinally.

The chain combines TRBV5-4 with TRBJ1-3; D call uncertain. Sequences were obtained from peripheral blood. This TCR was sampled from a woman between 25 and 40 years old with COVID-19, enrolled during active disease. CDR3 nucleotide sequence: TGTGCCAGCAGCTCGGGTGTAGGCCTCAACTCTGGAAACACCATATATTTT. This gives the protein CASSSGVGLNSGNTIYF.